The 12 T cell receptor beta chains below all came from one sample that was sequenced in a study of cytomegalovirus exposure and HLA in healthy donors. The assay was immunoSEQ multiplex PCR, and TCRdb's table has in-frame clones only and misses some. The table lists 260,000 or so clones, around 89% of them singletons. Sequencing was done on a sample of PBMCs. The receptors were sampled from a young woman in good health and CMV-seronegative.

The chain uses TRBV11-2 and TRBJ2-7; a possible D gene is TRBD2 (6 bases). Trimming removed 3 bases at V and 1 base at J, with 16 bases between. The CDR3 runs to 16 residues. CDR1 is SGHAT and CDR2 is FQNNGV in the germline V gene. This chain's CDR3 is CASSLTWGRRSYEQYF. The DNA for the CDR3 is TGTGCCAGCAGCTTGACTTGGGGGAGGAGATCCTACGAGCAGTACTTC.

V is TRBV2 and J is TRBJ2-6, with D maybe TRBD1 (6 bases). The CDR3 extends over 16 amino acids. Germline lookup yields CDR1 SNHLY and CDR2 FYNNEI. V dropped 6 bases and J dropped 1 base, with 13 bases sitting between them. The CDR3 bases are TGTGCCAGCAGAGGGATCCAGGGGTCTGGGGCCAACGTCCTGACTTTC. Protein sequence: CASRGIQGSGANVLTF.

The CDR3 here is CARPGTGTSGTSSYEQYF. The CDR3 DNA is TGTGCCAGACCCGGGACAGGGACTAGCGGGACCAGCTCCTACGAGCAGTACTTC. The V call is TRBV7-6, the J call TRBJ2-7, with 13 bases lining up with TRBD2. V dropped 9 bases and J dropped 0; count of bases not matched to a gene: 14. CDR1 is SGHVS and CDR2 is FNYEAQ in the germline V gene. This CDR3 is built from 18 residues.

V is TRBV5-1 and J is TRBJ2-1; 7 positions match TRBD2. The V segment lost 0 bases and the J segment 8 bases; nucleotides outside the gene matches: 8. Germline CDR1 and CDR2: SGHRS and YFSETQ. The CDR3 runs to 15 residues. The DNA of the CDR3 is TGCGCCAGCAGCTTGGCCGGGCGGGAGTCCGATGAGCAGTTCTTC. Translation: CASSLAGRESDEQFF.

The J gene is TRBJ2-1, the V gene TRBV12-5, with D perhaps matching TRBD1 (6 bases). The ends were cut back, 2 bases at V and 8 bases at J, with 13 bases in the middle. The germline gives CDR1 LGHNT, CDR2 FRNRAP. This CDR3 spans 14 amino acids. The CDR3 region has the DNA TGTGCTAGTGGTTTGTTCCAGGGGTGGGATGAGCAGTTCTTC. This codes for CASGLFQGWDEQFF.

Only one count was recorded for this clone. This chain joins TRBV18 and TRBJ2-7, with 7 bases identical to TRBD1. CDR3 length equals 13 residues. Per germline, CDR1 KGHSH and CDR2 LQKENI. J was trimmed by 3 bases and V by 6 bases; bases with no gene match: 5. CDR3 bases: TGTGCCAGCTCTCGGGACAGCTTCTACGAGCAGTACTTC. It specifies CASSRDSFYEQYF.

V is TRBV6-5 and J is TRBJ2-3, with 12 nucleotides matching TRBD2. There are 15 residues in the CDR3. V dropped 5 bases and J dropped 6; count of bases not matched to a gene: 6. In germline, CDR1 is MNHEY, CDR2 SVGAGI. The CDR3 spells CASSLTGTSGDTQYF. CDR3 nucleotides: TGTGCCAGCAGTCTTACAGGGACTAGCGGGGATACGCAGTATTTT.

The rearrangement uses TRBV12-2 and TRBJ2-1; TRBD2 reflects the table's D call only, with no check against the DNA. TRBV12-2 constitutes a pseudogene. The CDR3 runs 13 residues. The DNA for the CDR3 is TGTGCAAGTCGCTTAGCGGGAGGCAATGAGCAGTTCTTC. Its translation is CASRLAGGNEQFF.

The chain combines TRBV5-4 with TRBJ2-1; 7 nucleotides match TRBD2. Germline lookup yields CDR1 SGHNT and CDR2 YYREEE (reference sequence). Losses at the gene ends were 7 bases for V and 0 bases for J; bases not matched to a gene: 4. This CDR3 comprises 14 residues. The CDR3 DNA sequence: TGTGCCAGCGGCTCTAGCGGCTCCTACAATGAGCAGTTCTTC. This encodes CASGSSGSYNEQFF.

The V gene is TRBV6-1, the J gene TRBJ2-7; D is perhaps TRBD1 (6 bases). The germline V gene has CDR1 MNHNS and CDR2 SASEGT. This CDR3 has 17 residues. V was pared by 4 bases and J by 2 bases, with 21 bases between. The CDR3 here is CASSVRQSGTSTYEQYF. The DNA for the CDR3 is TGTGCCAGCAGTGTCCGACAATCCGGGACATCCACCTACGAGCAGTACTTC.

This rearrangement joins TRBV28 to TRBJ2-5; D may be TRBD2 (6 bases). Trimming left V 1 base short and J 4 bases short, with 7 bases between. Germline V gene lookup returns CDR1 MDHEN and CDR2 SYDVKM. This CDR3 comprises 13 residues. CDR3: CASSLYGRETQYF. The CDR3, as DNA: TGTGCCAGCAGTTTATACGGGAGAGAGACCCAGTACTTC.

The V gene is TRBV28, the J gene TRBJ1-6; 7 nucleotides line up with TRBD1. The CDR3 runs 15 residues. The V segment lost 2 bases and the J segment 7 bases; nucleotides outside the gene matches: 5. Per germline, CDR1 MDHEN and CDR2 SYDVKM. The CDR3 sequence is CASSLLQGGNSPLHF. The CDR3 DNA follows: TGTGCCAGCAGTTTACTTCAGGGGGGAAATTCACCCCTCCACTTT.